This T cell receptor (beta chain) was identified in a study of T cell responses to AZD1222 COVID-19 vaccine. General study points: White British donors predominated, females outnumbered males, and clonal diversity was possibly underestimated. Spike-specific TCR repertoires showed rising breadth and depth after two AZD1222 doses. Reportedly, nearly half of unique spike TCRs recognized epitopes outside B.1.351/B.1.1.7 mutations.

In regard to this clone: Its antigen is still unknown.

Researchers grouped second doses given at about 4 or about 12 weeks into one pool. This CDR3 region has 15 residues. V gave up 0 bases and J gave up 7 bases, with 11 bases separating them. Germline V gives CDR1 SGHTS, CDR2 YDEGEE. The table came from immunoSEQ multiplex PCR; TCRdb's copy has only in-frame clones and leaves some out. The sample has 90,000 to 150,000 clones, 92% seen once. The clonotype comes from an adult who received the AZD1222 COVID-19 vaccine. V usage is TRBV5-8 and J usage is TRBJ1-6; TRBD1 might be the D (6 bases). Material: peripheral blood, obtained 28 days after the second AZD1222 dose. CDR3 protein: CASSLEQGWNSPLHF. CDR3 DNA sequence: TGTGCCAGCAGCTTGGAACAGGGCTGGAATTCACCCCTCCACTTT.